The sequence of this T cell receptor beta chain was determined in a study of blood T cell repertoires in COVID-19 (dated by TCRdb to 2018 to 2020). For context, the study as a whole: Collaborator samples came from the United States, Italy and Spain and covered acute and convalescent phases of COVID-19. The prospective study material was composed of cDNA or gDNA derived from T cells, B-cell-depleted T cells, or PBMCs. Deeply sampled blood TCRbeta repertoires from subjects exposed to, actively infected with, or recovered from COVID-19 were included in the dataset. The repertoires were released in a freely available public database meant as a resource for research on the immune response to SARS-CoV-2. The samples were drawn from the first 160 participants of the ongoing ImmuneRACE study and from about 1,200 subjects provided by 6 global collaborators. Nearly every sample came with metadata listing a de-identified subject ID, COVID-19 status, age in years and sex. Where available, HLA class I and class II types were obtained from metadata supplied by the sample provider rather than from assay-based typing.

Remarks on this clone: No antigen is known for it. The sample holds no much larger clone one base away, and base qualities are not on file.

Beyond this particular receptor, the publication reports: The amount of clinical and demographic metadata varied by source and participant and was provided uncurated.

The immunoSEQ Assay, a bias-controlled multiplex PCR, was used to amplify TCRbeta CDR3 regions from genomic DNA. The study's processing was this. Nucleated cell counts per sample were estimated from amplification of reference gene primers within the assay. To quantify the absolute abundance of each unique TCRbeta CDR3 rearrangement, sequence reads were collapsed and filtered. For each sample, productive Simpson clonality was calculated as the square root of Simpson's diversity index over productive rearrangements. This is the immuneACCESS table as TCRdb keeps it, with only in-frame sequences that have V and J called. A part of the clones is gone; compared with another copy, unresolved V genes explain less than half, and the rest is unexplained. That table gives V, J and clone size, and the DNA gave D and trimming. This sample lists roughly 390,000 clones; approximately 89% were detected once. Of the sample, about 10% falls within the top ten clones.

In Seattle, one collaborating source enrolled patients while the infection was active and tracked those patients longitudinally over the course of disease. Each collaborating institution followed its own protocols to collect whole blood in K2EDTA tubes. For TCRbeta analysis, collaborators shipped samples in one of three forms: frozen whole blood, isolated PBMCs, or DNA extracted from either of those sample types. Sample: peripheral blood. This receptor was taken from a woman aged 25 to 39 with COVID-19, enrolled during active disease.

The nucleotide sequence reads TGTGCCAGCAGCTTGGGCTACGGGGCCTACGAGCAGTACTTC. Its protein is CASSLGYGAYEQYF. In this chain, TRBV5-6 is recombined with TRBJ2-7; the D gene is possibly TRBD2, with 5 bases matching. Trimming takes 0 bases from V and 2 bases from J, and the germline ends sit 9 bases apart. The CDR3 numbers 14 residues from cysteine through phenylalanine. Here the CDR3 DNA is all that survives: 42 bases in frame from base 1. In the germline V gene, CDR1 corresponds to SGHDT and CDR2 to YYEEEE.